Presented here are 31 T cell receptor beta chains from one specimen sequenced in a study of technical replicates of blood from several donors. The data were produced by immunoSEQ multiplex PCR, yet TCRdb's version contains in-frame clones alone and is incomplete. This sample has roughly 80,000 clones, with approximately 91% found just once. The sequencing input was T cells isolated from PBMCs. The receptors shown here come from a human donor in good health.

V is TRBV6-6 and J is TRBJ2-1; tentative D call: TRBD2 (6 bases). The CDR3 loop spans 15 amino acids. V was cut by 5 bases and J by 5 bases, with 16 bases left in between. In germline, CDR1 is MNHNY, CDR2 SVGAGI (reference sequence). CDR3 bases: TGTGCCAGCAGTGGAACCCAAGGACTAAACAATGAGCAGTTCTTC. It translates to CASSGTQGLNNEQFF.

The chain links TRBV5-6 to TRBJ2-7; no clear D gene. The CDR3 is 13 residues long. Trimming took off 3 bases at V and 0 bases at J, with 7 bases between the two ends. The germline gives CDR1 SGHDT, CDR2 YYEEEE. For the CDR3, the DNA is TGTGCCAGCAGCTCGGGTTCCTCCTACGAGCAGTACTTC. It is translated as CASSSGSSYEQYF.

The V and J genes are TRBV25-1 and TRBJ1-3, with D unresolved. Trimming took 6 bases from V and 4 from J, leaving 4 bases between them. This CDR3 spans 11 amino acids. Germline V CDR1 and CDR2: MGHDK, SYGVNS. The CDR3 reads CASRLGNTIYF. The CDR3 region has the DNA TGTGCCAGCAGGCTAGGAAACACCATATATTTT.

The CDR3 region is CASTIRGGLANTEAFF. The CDR3 nucleotides are TGTGCCAGTACCATTCGGGGGGGGTTAGCGAACACTGAAGCTTTCTTT. The chain carries TRBV19 and TRBJ1-1, with a tentative D call TRBD1 (5 bases). Trimming removed 7 bases at V and 1 base at J, with 19 bases between. The CDR3 totals 16 residues. Germline assignment: CDR1 LNHDA and CDR2 SQIVND (reference sequence).

This chain joins TRBV7-8 and TRBJ2-2, with D possibly TRBD1 on 5 matching bases. V lost 3 bases and J lost 3, with 8 bases in between. The CDR3 is 14 residues long. Germline V lookup: CDR1 SGHVS, CDR2 FQNEAQ. In DNA form, the CDR3 reads TGTGCCAGCAGCTTCGGCAGGGACACCGGGGAGCTGTTTTTT. It specifies CASSFGRDTGELFF.

The rearrangement uses TRBV11-2 and TRBJ1-2; D call uncertain. CDR1 and CDR2 from the germline V gene are SGHAT and FQNNGV. This CDR3 is 13 amino acids long. Deletions cut 7 bases from V and 4 bases from J, with 13 bases between. CDR3 DNA sequence: TGTGCCAGCAACCCCCCAGGCCTCTATGGCTACACCTTC. Its translation is CASNPPGLYGYTF. The full variable domain, rest sourced from reference TRBV11-2 and TRBJ1-2, is EAGVAQSPRYKIIEKRQSVAFWCNPISGHATLYWYQQILGQGPKLLIQFQNNGVVDDSQLPKDRFSAERLKGVDSTLKIQPAKLEDSAVYLCASNPPGLYGYTFGSGTRLTVV.

The rearrangement links TRBV5-1 to TRBJ2-6; D gene unclear. The length of the CDR3 is 17 residues. The V end lost 0 bases, the J end lost 0 bases, and 10 bases lay between the germline ends. Germline CDR1 and CDR2: SGHRS and YFSETQ. Here the CDR3 DNA reads TGCGCCAGCAGCTTGGTACCGGGTTCCTCTGGGGCCAACGTCCTGACTTTC. Its translation: CASSLVPGSSGANVLTF.

This rearrangement joins TRBV7-9 to TRBJ2-7, with no clear D. CDR3 length: 12 amino acids. V lost 4 bases and J lost 6, with 10 bases in between. From germline, CDR1 is SEHNR and CDR2 FQNEAQ (reference sequence). CDR3 sequence: CASSYSSAEQYF. The CDR3 coding sequence is TGTGCCAGCAGCTACTCTTCCGCCGAGCAGTACTTC. Based on the CDR3 plus reference TRBV7-9 and TRBJ2-7, the full variable domain is DTGVSQNPRHKITKRGQNVTFRCDPISEHNRLYWYRQTLGQGPEFLTYFQNEAQLEKSRLLSDRFSAERPKGSFSTLEIQRTEQGDSAMYLCASSYSSAEQYFGPGTRLTVT.

CDR3: CASGTSGRNFYNEQFF. The CDR3 DNA sequence: TGTGCGAGCGGCACTAGCGGGAGGAACTTTTACAATGAGCAGTTCTTC. The chain has TRBV9 and TRBJ2-1, with 12 bases lining up with TRBD2. The germline V gene has CDR1 SGDLS and CDR2 YYNGEE. The CDR3 totals 16 residues.

The chain is built from TRBV5-1 and TRBJ2-1; unclear D gene. The V and J ends lost 2 bases and 7 bases respectively, with 4 bases between them. The CDR3 extends over 11 amino acids. Germline V gene lookup returns CDR1 SGHRS and CDR2 YFSETQ. This chain's CDR3 is CASSFENEQFF. CDR3 sequence (DNA): TGCGCCAGCAGCTTCGAGAATGAGCAGTTCTTC.

The V gene is TRBV5-6, the J gene TRBJ1-3; D possibly corresponds to TRBD1 (5 bases). This CDR3 is built from 14 residues. V lost 4 bases and J 4 bases, leaving 12 bases between the germline ends. The V gene's germline CDR1 is SGHDT and CDR2 YYEEEE. The chain's CDR3 is CASSISGFGNTIYF. The CDR3 DNA sequence: TGTGCCAGCAGCATATCAGGGTTCGGAAACACCATATATTTT.

CDR3 region: CASSMTGISNQPQHF. CDR3 nucleotide sequence: TGTGCCAGCAGTATGACAGGGATTAGCAATCAGCCCCAGCATTTT. This chain links TRBV28 with TRBJ1-5; 7 bases align to TRBD1. Germline CDR1 is MDHEN and CDR2 is SYDVKM. The CDR3 totals 15 residues. V dropped 5 bases and J dropped 0; count of bases not matched to a gene: 4.

This clone was found once. The V and J genes are TRBV30 and TRBJ2-7; perhaps TRBD1 as D (6 bases). V lost 3 bases to trimming and J lost 2 bases, with 8 bases between them. Germline lookup yields CDR1 GTSNPN and CDR2 SVGIG (reference sequence). The CDR3 length is 12 residues. The DNA for the CDR3 is TGTGCCTGGAGGGACAGAGCCTACGAGCAGTACTTC. Its protein product is CAWRDRAYEQYF.

The V gene is TRBV30, the J gene TRBJ2-1, with TRBD2 identical over 9 bases. The junction had 1 base not matched to a gene; V was cut back by 0 bases and J by 4 bases. CDR3 length equals 14 residues. From germline, CDR1 is GTSNPN and CDR2 SVGIG (reference sequence). The CDR3 here is CAWSVLAGYNEQFF. CDR3 coding DNA: TGTGCCTGGAGTGTACTAGCGGGTTACAATGAGCAGTTCTTC.

The V call is TRBV19, the J call TRBJ2-1, with TRBD2 matching 7 bases. CDR3 length equals 14 residues. Per germline, CDR1 LNHDA and CDR2 SQIVND (reference sequence). Trimming cost V 5 bases and J 8 bases; bases outside gene matches: 9. The CDR3 DNA reads as TGTGCCAGTAGTCCCTCCGGACTAGTCTATGAGCAGTTCTTC. Translating it yields CASSPSGLVYEQFF.

The chain couples TRBV27 to TRBJ2-7, with TRBD1 identical over 7 bases. V gave up 6 bases and J gave up 2 bases; unmatched junction bases: 13. The CDR3 has 16 residues. The germline V gene encodes CDR1 MNHEY and CDR2 SMNVEV (reference sequence). DNA of the CDR3: TGTGCCAGCAGATTAAATGTGCACGGGACAGCCTACGAGCAGTACTTC. Translating it yields CASRLNVHGTAYEQYF.

The chain combines TRBV11-2 with TRBJ2-7, with a weak D call TRBD2 (6 bases). Germline V gene lookup returns CDR1 SGHAT and CDR2 FQNNGV. V lost 2 bases, J lost 4 bases, and 12 bases lay in between. The CDR3 is 14 residues long. The CDR3, as DNA: TGTGCCAGCAGCTTAAGCACTAGCACTTACGAGCAGTACTTC. The encoded protein is CASSLSTSTYEQYF.

The rearrangement links TRBV2 to TRBJ2-1, with 11 positions matching TRBD2. Trimming at V came to 6 bases and at J to 5 bases, leaving 6 bases not matched to a gene. The CDR3 is 15 residues long. Germline V CDR1 and CDR2: SNHLY, FYNNEI. DNA for the CDR3: TGTGCCAGCAGGTTGACTAGCGGGATAAACAATGAGCAGTTCTTC. This sequence encodes CASRLTSGINNEQFF. Filled out from reference TRBV2 and TRBJ2-1, the complete variable domain reads EPEVTQTPSHQVTQMGQEVILRCVPISNHLYFYWYRQILGQKVEFLVSFYNNEISEKSEIFDDQFSVERPDGSNFTLKIRSTKLEDSAMYFCASRLTSGINNEQFFGPGTRLTVL.

This clone was recorded once. This chain uses TRBV28 with TRBJ1-1, with D possibly TRBD1 on 6 matching bases. The germline V gene encodes CDR1 MDHEN and CDR2 SYDVKM. The CDR3 has 13 amino acids. V lost 3 bases to trimming and J lost 10 bases, with 15 bases between them. CDR3 nucleotides: TGTGCCAGCAGTTTGCCAAACAGGGTAGTAGCTTTCTTT. Translating it yields CASSLPNRVVAFF.

The J gene is TRBJ2-2, the V gene TRBV10-3; D remains unclear. This CDR3 contains 13 residues. V was trimmed by 7 bases and J by 1 base, leaving 7 bases between them. Germline CDR1 and CDR2: ENHRY and SYGVKD. The CDR3 DNA follows: TGTGCCATCACAGGATTGAACACCGGGGAGCTGTTTTTT. It encodes CAITGLNTGELFF.

The table lists this clone with a count of one. This chain connects TRBV5-1 to TRBJ2-7; 7 bases fit TRBD1. The CDR3 extends over 15 amino acids. J lost 4 bases, V lost 3 bases, and 10 bases had no gene match. Germline V gene lookup returns CDR1 SGHRS and CDR2 YFSETQ. CDR3 in amino acids: CASSSSGTEVYEQYF. CDR3 nucleotides: TGCGCCAGCAGCTCCTCCGGGACAGAAGTTTACGAGCAGTACTTC.

The V call is TRBV19, the J call TRBJ2-7; 11 nucleotides match TRBD2. After removal of 2 bases from V and 5 bases from J, the junction contained 5 bases not matched to a gene. Germline V gives CDR1 LNHDA, CDR2 SQIVND (reference sequence). The CDR3 totals 15 residues. CDR3: CASSIILAGGNEQYF. Here the CDR3 DNA reads TGTGCCAGTAGTATAATCCTAGCGGGAGGCAACGAGCAGTACTTC.

Only a few counts were recorded for this clone. The chain uses TRBV10-2 and TRBJ2-7; TRBD1 matches 7 bases. The ends lost 8 bases at V and 6 bases at J; junction bases unmatched: 13. The CDR3 totals 14 residues. Germline CDR1 reads WSHSY; CDR2 reads SAAADI. CDR3 loop: CASGSRDRGLEQYF. For the CDR3, the DNA is TGCGCCAGCGGATCCCGGGACAGAGGCCTCGAGCAGTACTTC.

The rearrangement links TRBV4-3 to TRBJ2-1; unclear D gene. Germline CDR1 reads LGHNA; CDR2 reads YSLEER. V was pared by 1 base and J by 3 bases, with 16 bases between. The CDR3 has 17 amino acids. CDR3 region: CASSQVRGLGIYNEQFF. Here the CDR3 DNA reads TGCGCCAGCAGCCAAGTCCGCGGTTTGGGTATCTACAATGAGCAGTTCTTC.

The gene calls are TRBV19 and TRBJ2-2; weak D call: TRBD2 (6 bases). Looked up from germline, CDR1 is LNHDA and CDR2 is SQIVND (reference sequence). The CDR3 spans 14 residues. Trimming removed 4 bases from V and 6 bases from J, with 12 bases in between. In DNA form, the CDR3 reads TGTGCCAGTAGTAGCGGGGCTATGGCCGGGGAGCTGTTTTTT. Translated: CASSSGAMAGELFF.

This chain connects TRBV9 to TRBJ1-2, with 9 bases matching TRBD1. Germline CDR1 SGDLS, CDR2 YYNGEE. V lost 3 bases and J lost 8; bases outside the gene matches: 8. The CDR3 spans 14 residues. CDR3 sequence reads: CASSGTGDGRGYTF. The DNA of the CDR3 is TGTGCCAGCAGCGGGACAGGGGACGGACGCGGCTACACCTTC.

The chain carries TRBV5-4 and TRBJ2-3; D uncertain. The length of the CDR3 is 15 residues. Trimming left V 0 bases short and J 0 bases short, with 8 bases between. Germline V CDR1 and CDR2: SGHNT, YYREEE (reference sequence). CDR3 residues: CASSLDFTSTDTQYF. In DNA form, the CDR3 reads TGTGCCAGCAGCTTGGATTTTACTAGCACAGATACGCAGTATTTT.

The chain joins TRBV5-1 to TRBJ2-7; D possibly corresponds to TRBD2 (5 bases). Germline V gene data show CDR1 as SGHRS and CDR2 as YFSETQ. This CDR3 contains 14 residues. V dropped 9 bases and J dropped 5 bases, with 21 bases sitting between them. The CDR3 DNA sequence: TGCGCCACCCACCGAGGGAAAGGGTACCACGAGCAGTACTTC. It codes for CATHRGKGYHEQYF.

The chain is built from TRBV30 and TRBJ2-1; D is ambiguous. The CDR3 sequence is 16 residues long. The V end was cut by 0 bases, the J end by 5 bases, with 17 bases between. Looked up from germline, CDR1 is GTSNPN and CDR2 is SVGIG (reference sequence). The CDR3 region is CAWSVPRSPLDNEQFF. The CDR3 nucleotides are TGTGCCTGGAGTGTTCCGCGCTCACCCTTAGACAATGAGCAGTTCTTC. Variable domain in full (rest from reference TRBV30 and TRBJ2-1): SQTIHQWPATLVQPVGSPLSLECTVEGTSNPNLYWYRQAAGRGLQLLFYSVGIGQISSEVPQNLSASRPQDRQFILSSKKLLLSDSGFYLCAWSVPRSPLDNEQFFGPGTRLTVL.

The chain combines TRBV11-2 with TRBJ2-3; tentatively, D is TRBD2 (6 bases). Deletions cut 4 bases from V and 2 bases from J, with 10 bases between. CDR3 size: 14 residues. Germline V gene lookup returns CDR1 SGHAT and CDR2 FQNNGV. The CDR3 DNA follows: TGTGCCAGCAGCTGGGACTCGGACACAGATACGCAGTATTTT. Encoded protein: CASSWDSDTDTQYF.

This clone was found a few times. J is TRBJ2-7 and V is TRBV18; TRBD1 is a possible D gene (6 bases). The CDR3 runs to 13 residues. Between the trimmed V and J ends, which lost 5 bases and 4 bases, there was a span of 12 bases. The germline V gene has CDR1 KGHSH and CDR2 LQKENI. CDR3 sequence: CASSTGQWYEQYF. CDR3 in DNA: TGTGCCAGCTCAACGGGACAATGGTACGAGCAGTACTTC.